A selection of T cell receptor beta chains follows, all from one sample in a study of T-cell memory formation after mild COVID-19. In TCRdb, the 5' RACE reads were re-called with MiXCR into one record per CDR3 protein. The sample includes around 410,000 distinct CDR3 sequences, more than 20% of them seen just once. Sequencing was done on a sample of PBMCs or a T cell subset sorted from them (not recorded which). These TCRs come from an adult woman who had mild COVID-19 (a few samples of this study predate the infection). Cell type and time point are not known. The CDR3 runs from the conserved cysteine through the conserved F or W. A D gene is named only where the DNA matches it firmly. A clone size is listed for some rows: how often the clone was seen (once, few, many), or a class if it is expanded.

clone_size d_call j_call v_call cdr3_nt cdr3_aa
NA TRBD2 TRBJ2-1 TRBV9 TGTGCCAGCAGCGTAGAAGGGAGGGGTTACAATGAGCAGTTCTTC CASSVEGRGYNEQFF
NA TRBD1 TRBJ1-3 TRBV6-6 TGTGCCAGCAGTTACTCTCGACAGGGTCCCTCTGGAAACACCATATATTTT CASSYSRQGPSGNTIYF
NA TRBD2 TRBJ2-5 TRBV9 TGTGCCAGCAGCGCGACTAGCGGGGGGGCCATGGAAGAGACCCAGTACTTC CASSATSGGAMEETQYF
few TRBD1 TRBJ2-3 TRBV5-6 TGTGCCAGCAGCTCGGACAGGGGGTTGGATACGCAGTATTTT CASSSDRGLDTQYF
NA NA TRBJ2-7 TRBV6-5 TGTGCCAGCCGGCCCTTCCAAGCGGCATCCTACGAGCAGTACTTC CASRPFQAASYEQYF
NA TRBD2 TRBJ2-1 TRBV7-2 TGTGCCAGCAGCTTCAGCCTAGCGGGCTCCTACAATGAGCAGTTCTTC CASSFSLAGSYNEQFF
few NA TRBJ2-2 TRBV29-1 TGCAGCGTTGATTGGGAGAACACCGGGGAGCTGTTTTTT CSVDWENTGELFF
few TRBD1 TRBJ1-1 TRBV12-3/TRBV12-4 TGTGCCAGCAGTTTATTGACAGGGTTCACTGAAGCTTTCTTT CASSLLTGFTEAFF
NA NA TRBJ2-5 TRBV24-1 TGTGCCACCAGTGATGTGGACACCCCGGGCCAAGAGACCCAGTACTTC CATSDVDTPGQETQYF
few TRBD2 TRBJ2-3 TRBV12-3/TRBV12-4 TGTGCCAGCGGGAGGGATGTCACAGATACGCAGTATTTT CASGRDVTDTQYF
NA TRBD1 TRBJ1-1 TRBV29-1 TGCAGCGTTGAGCCCAGGGGGTACACTGAAGCTTTCTTT CSVEPRGYTEAFF
many TRBD1 TRBJ1-2 TRBV25-1 TGTGCCAGCAGGGAGACAGGGGGCAATGGCTACACCTTC CASRETGGNGYTF
NA NA TRBJ2-1 TRBV3-1 TGTGCCAGCAGCCAAGATCGGCCTCTCAATGAGCAGTTCTTC CASSQDRPLNEQFF
NA TRBD1 TRBJ2-7 TRBV6-2/TRBV6-3 TGTGCCAGCAGACAACAGGGGGGTGGTACCTACGAGCAGTACTTC CASRQQGGGTYEQYF
NA NA TRBJ2-1 TRBV7-9 TGTGCCAGCAGCTTAGTAACAGACAATGAGCAGTTCTTC CASSLVTDNEQFF
few NA TRBJ2-5 TRBV7-9 TGTGCCAGCAGCTTCACGGGTTGGGAGACCCAGTACTTC CASSFTGWETQYF
NA TRBD2 TRBJ2-1 TRBV29-1 TGCAGCGCCCTCCCAGCGGGAGGAAGGTTAGGGGAGCAGTTCTTC CSALPAGGRLGEQFF
NA NA TRBJ2-3 TRBV4-2 TGTGCCAGCAGCCGCAGCGGGCCCCCCCCAGATACGCAGTATTTT CASSRSGPPPDTQYF
few TRBD1 TRBJ2-2 TRBV7-9 TGTGCCAGCAGATACGACAGGGGCGCCACCGGGGAGCTGTTTTTT CASRYDRGATGELFF
NA NA TRBJ1-2 TRBV15 TGTGCCACCAGCAGAGAGTTGACGAGGGGAAGCGACTATGGCTACACCTTC CATSRELTRGSDYGYTF
NA TRBD2 TRBJ2-3 TRBV20-1 TGCAGTGCTAGAAGGCTAGCGGGGGGAGAAGATACGCAGTATTTT CSARRLAGGEDTQYF
NA TRBD2 TRBJ2-7 TRBV11-2 TGTGCCAGCAGCCATACCGGGACTAGCGGAGAAGAGCAGTACTTC CASSHTGTSGEEQYF
few NA TRBJ1-1 TRBV3-1 TGTGCCAGCAACAAGGGGGTATCTGAAGCTTTCTTT CASNKGVSEAFF
NA TRBD2 TRBJ2-1 TRBV7-9 TGTGCCAGCAGCCTGGATCAGAGCGGGAGTCCCTACAATGAGCAGTTCTTC CASSLDQSGSPYNEQFF
NA NA TRBJ1-1 TRBV12-3/TRBV12-4 TGTGCCAGCAGTTTTATCGGCAGGGCGAACACTGAAGCTTTCTTT CASSFIGRANTEAFF
few NA TRBJ2-6 TRBV6-5 TGTGCCAGCAGTAACGCTGGCGCTGGGGCCAACGTCCTGACTTTC CASSNAGAGANVLTF
NA NA TRBJ2-1 TRBV20-1 TGCAGTGCTTTCTACAATGAGCAGTTCTTC CSAFYNEQFF
NA NA TRBJ2-2 TRBV20-1 TGCAGTGCTCCCTCAGGGGACCCCGGGGAGCTGTTTTTT CSAPSGDPGELFF
once NA TRBJ2-1 TRBV6-2/TRBV6-3 TGTGCCAGCATGTGGGCGGGCGGCGGGCGAGACGGGCGATACAATGAGCAGTTCTTC CASMWAGGGRDGRYNEQFF
few TRBD1 TRBJ2-7 TRBV20-1 TGCAGTGCTAGGACAGGGCTTTCCTACGAGCAGTACTTC CSARTGLSYEQYF
NA NA TRBJ2-7 TRBV29-1 TGCAGCGTTGAAGATCTGTACGAGCAGTACTTC CSVEDLYEQYF
once TRBD1 TRBJ2-5 TRBV4-1 TGCGCCAGCAGCCACCCGACCTCGACAGGGGGTGAGACCCAGTACTTC CASSHPTSTGGETQYF
NA NA TRBJ2-1 TRBV18 TGTGCCAGCTCACCACCGACCTTGGATGAGCAGTTCTTC CASSPPTLDEQFF
once NA TRBJ2-7 TRBV30 TGTGCCTGGAGTTCGGACCCTCCGTTCTACGAGCAGTACTTC CAWSSDPPFYEQYF
many NA TRBJ2-3 TRBV28 TGTGCCAGCTGGGGCAGGGGAACGGGCACAGATACGCAGTATTTT CASWGRGTGTDTQYF
NA NA TRBJ2-3 TRBV7-9 TGTGCCAGCACCTCGACAGCCTCCCTAGATACGCAGTATTTT CASTSTASLDTQYF
NA NA TRBJ2-1 TRBV29-1 TGCAGCGTGGGGCATGGAGGAATCTACAATGAGCAGTTCTTC CSVGHGGIYNEQFF
NA NA TRBJ2-5 TRBV15 TGTGCCACCAGCAGAGTTACAGGGGGAGGGGAGACCCAGTACTTC CATSRVTGGGETQYF
NA TRBD1 TRBJ2-2 TRBV5-1 TGCGCCAGCAAGAACCGGACAGGGGGCACCGGGGAGCTGTTTTTT CASKNRTGGTGELFF
NA TRBD1 TRBJ2-3 TRBV10-3 TGTGCCATCAGTGCGGGACAGGGCGCAACAGATACGCAGTATTTT CAISAGQGATDTQYF
few TRBD1 TRBJ2-3 TRBV7-2 TGTGCCAGCAGGCATCTTCACCGGGACAGGTTAACAGATACGCAGTATTTT CASRHLHRDRLTDTQYF
NA NA TRBJ1-1 TRBV30 TGTGCCTGGAGTCCCACAGGGAACACTGAAGCTTTCTTT CAWSPTGNTEAFF
NA NA TRBJ1-2 TRBV12-3/TRBV12-4 TGTGCCAGCAGCTATACCGGCCAGGGCGGCTACACCTTC CASSYTGQGGYTF
few NA TRBJ2-1 TRBV6-5 TGTGCCAGCAGAATTAGCGGCACATCCTACAATGAGCAGTTCTTC CASRISGTSYNEQFF
few NA TRBJ2-1 TRBV9 TGTGCCAGCAGCGTCGTTAATCAGCCCCTCAATGAGCAGTTCTTC CASSVVNQPLNEQFF
few TRBD2 TRBJ2-7 TRBV3-1 TGTGCCAGCAGCCAAGTAGCAGCGGGAGGAAACGAGCAGTACTTC CASSQVAAGGNEQYF
few NA TRBJ2-1 TRBV10-3 TGTGCCATCAGTGAGGATCACAATGAGCAGTTCTTC CAISEDHNEQFF